This T cell receptor (beta chain) originates from a study of T cell responses to AZD1222 COVID-19 vaccine. Study findings and constraints: Donors were largely white British and mainly female; clonal diversity was possibly underestimated. Repertoires in all cases were sampled only once the peak T cell response had passed.

Details on this clone: Its antigen is undetermined.

Germline lookup yields CDR1 SGHRS and CDR2 YFSETQ. There are 12 residues in the CDR3. Trimming took 2 bases from V and 7 from J, leaving 9 bases between them. Profiling relied on immunoSEQ multiplex PCR, and the TCRdb table lists in-frame clones only, not all of them. The profile shows over 50,000 clones, about four fifths of them singletons. The TCR was taken from an adult who received the AZD1222 COVID-19 vaccine. The source material was peripheral blood, sampled 28 days after the second AZD1222 dose. The rearrangement links TRBV5-1 to TRBJ1-1; D uncertain. The CDR3 reads CASSFAGHEAFF. In nucleotides, the CDR3 is TGCGCCAGCAGCTTTGCTGGCCATGAAGCTTTCTTT. Filled out from reference TRBV5-1 and TRBJ1-1, the complete variable domain reads KAGVTQTPRYLIKTRGQQVTLSCSPISGHRSVSWYQQTPGQGLQFLFEYFSETQRNKGNFPGRFSGRQFSNSRSEMNVSTLELGDSALYLCASSFAGHEAFFGQGTRLTVV.